This is a list of T cell receptor beta chains from one sample in a study of post-analysis software for immune sequencing data. TCRdb passed the PCR reads through MiXCR, listing each CDR3 protein once. The sample shows roughly 700,000 distinct CDR3 sequences, around 27% of them seen only once. Sample: blood. Receptor source: a girl between 5 and 17 years old with multiple sclerosis. Each CDR3 is given with its conserved first and last residue. Each record gives: J gene, V gene, clone size, D gene, CDR3 protein, CDR3 DNA. D genes are given only for firm matches. The size of a clone is reported for some rows only, either as once, few or many, or as a class for expanded clones.

TRBJ2-5,TRBV27,.,TRBD2,CASSLGTSGRTEQYF,TGTGCCAGCAGTTTAGGGACTAGCGGGAGGACGGAACAGTACTTC
TRBJ1-6,TRBV7-9,.,TRBD1,CASSTITGGISPLHF,TGTGCCAGCAGCACTATTACAGGGGGGATTTCACCCCTCCACTTT
TRBJ1-2,TRBV10-3,.,TRBD1,CAITDRDRRNYGYTF,TGTGCCATCACCGATCGGGACAGGAGGAACTATGGCTACACCTTC
TRBJ2-5,TRBV7-9,.,.,CASSFWGQETQYF,TGTGCCAGCAGCTTTTGGGGGCAAGAGACCCAGTACTTC
TRBJ1-1,TRBV20-1,.,TRBD1,CSARDWDRASTEAFF,TGCAGTGCTAGAGATTGGGACAGGGCTTCTACCGAAGCTTTCTTT
TRBJ2-6,TRBV6-6,few,.,CASSSGLVGANVLTF,TGTGCCAGCAGCTCCGGACTTGTGGGGGCCAACGTCCTGACTTTC
TRBJ2-2,TRBV29-1,.,.,CSAAPGPRNTGELFF,TGCAGCGCCGCCCCCGGACCCAGGAACACCGGGGAGCTGTTTTTT
TRBJ1-1,TRBV3-1,.,.,CASSQRGSLEAFF,TGTGCCAGCAGCCAGAGGGGGAGCCTTGAAGCTTTCTTT
TRBJ2-5,TRBV5-1,.,.,CASSMDTEGTQYF,TGCGCCAGCAGTATGGACACGGAGGGGACCCAGTACTTC
TRBJ2-1,TRBV4-3,few,.,CASSQDGIGAYNEQFF,TGCGCCAGCAGCCAAGATGGGATAGGGGCTTACAATGAGCAGTTCTTC
TRBJ1-4,TRBV6-5,.,TRBD1,CASRQGQLNEKLFF,TGTGCCAGCAGACAGGGACAGCTAAATGAAAAACTGTTTTTT
TRBJ2-3,TRBV20-1,few,TRBD2,CSARSASGNTDTQYF,TGCAGTGCTAGGTCGGCTAGCGGGAACACAGATACGCAGTATTTT
TRBJ2-5,TRBV20-1,few,.,CSARAPNGETQYF,TGCAGTGCTAGAGCACCAAATGGAGAGACCCAGTACTTC
TRBJ2-3,TRBV7-2,.,TRBD2,CASSSTLVAGGRSRTDTQYF,TGTGCCAGCAGCTCCACCTTGGTAGCGGGGGGGCGGAGTCGCACAGATACGCAGTATTTT
TRBJ1-5,TRBV20-1,few,.,CSAGAGPQHF,TGCAGTGCTGGGGCAGGGCCCCAGCATTTT
TRBJ2-7,TRBV29-1,few,TRBD2,CSVWTSGGSYEQYF,TGCAGCGTGTGGACCAGCGGGGGATCCTACGAGCAGTACTTC
TRBJ2-5,TRBV6-5,.,.,CASSVGLRQTQYF,TGTGCCAGCAGTGTGGGACTGAGGCAGACCCAGTACTTC